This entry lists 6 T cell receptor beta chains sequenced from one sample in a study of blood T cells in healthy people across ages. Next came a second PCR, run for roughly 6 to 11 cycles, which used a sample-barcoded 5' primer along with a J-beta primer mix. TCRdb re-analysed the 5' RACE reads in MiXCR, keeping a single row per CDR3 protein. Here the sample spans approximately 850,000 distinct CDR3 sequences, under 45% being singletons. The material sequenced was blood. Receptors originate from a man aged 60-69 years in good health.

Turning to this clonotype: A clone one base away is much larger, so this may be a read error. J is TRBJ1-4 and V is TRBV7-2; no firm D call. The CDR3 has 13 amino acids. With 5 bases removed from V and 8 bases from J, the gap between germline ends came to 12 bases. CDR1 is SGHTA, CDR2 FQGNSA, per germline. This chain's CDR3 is CASSVVESEKLFF. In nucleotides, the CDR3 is TGTGCCAGCAGCGTAGTGGAATCGGAAAAACTGTTTTTT. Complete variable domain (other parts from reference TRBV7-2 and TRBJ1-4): GAGVSQSPSNKVTEKGKDVELRCDPISGHTALYWYRQSLGQGLEFLIYFQGNSAPDKSGLPSDRFSAERTGGSVSTLTIQRTQQEDSAVYLCASSVVESEKLFFGSGTQLSVL.

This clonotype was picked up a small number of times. CDR3 bases: TGTGCCAGCAGCTTGACTGGAACCCGGGCACTGTTTTTT. Encoded protein: CASSLTGTRALFF. The V gene is TRBV7-2, the J gene TRBJ1-4; D is uncertain. CDR3 length: 13 amino acids. Germline CDR1 SGHTA, CDR2 FQGNSA. Trimming shortened V by 3 bases and J by 13 bases, and 15 bases separated the two germline ends.

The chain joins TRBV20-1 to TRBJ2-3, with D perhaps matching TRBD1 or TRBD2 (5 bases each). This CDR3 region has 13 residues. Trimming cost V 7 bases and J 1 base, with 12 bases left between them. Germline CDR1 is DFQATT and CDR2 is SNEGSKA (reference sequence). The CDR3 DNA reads TGCAGTGGGGTCTGGGGACGCACAGATACGCAGTATTTT. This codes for CSGVWGRTDTQYF.

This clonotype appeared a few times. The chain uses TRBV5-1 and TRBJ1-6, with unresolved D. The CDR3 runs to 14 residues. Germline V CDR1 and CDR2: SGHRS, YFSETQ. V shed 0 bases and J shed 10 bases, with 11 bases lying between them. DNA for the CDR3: TGCGCCAGCAGCTTGGACATAACAGAATCACCCCTCCACTTT. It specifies CASSLDITESPLHF.

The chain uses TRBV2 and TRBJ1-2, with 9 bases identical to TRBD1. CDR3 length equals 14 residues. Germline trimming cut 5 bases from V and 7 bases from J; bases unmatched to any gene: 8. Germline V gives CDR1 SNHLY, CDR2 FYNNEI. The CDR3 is CASSPTGGGFGYTF. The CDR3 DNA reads TGTGCCAGCAGTCCGACAGGGGGAGGGTTTGGCTACACCTTC.

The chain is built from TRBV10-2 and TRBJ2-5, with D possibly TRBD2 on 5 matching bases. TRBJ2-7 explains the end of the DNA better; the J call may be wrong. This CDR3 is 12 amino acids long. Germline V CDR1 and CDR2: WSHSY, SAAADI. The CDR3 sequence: CASAGGPYEQYF. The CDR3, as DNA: TGCGCCAGCGCGGGCGGCCCCTACGAGCAGTACTTC.